This T cell receptor (beta chain) is drawn from a study of Ad26.COV2.S vaccination and SARS-CoV-2 variants. General study points: Among vaccine recipients, spike-specific TCR breadth exceeded that of placebo recipients. From the TCR breadth and depth analyses, total T cell responses may have been underestimated.

With V trimmed by 2 bases and J by 3 bases, 7 bases remained unmatched. The CDR3 covers 15 residues. Per the germline V gene, CDR1 is LGHNA and CDR2 is YSLEER. To note about this clone: What it binds is not known.

Treatment reported: roughly 19 received Ad26.COV2.S at low or high dose, single or two shots; 5 received placebo; per-sample allocation not given. The samples were gathered on day 63 after the first injection of vaccine or placebo. Here immunoSEQ multiplex PCR was the method, and the copy in TCRdb shows in-frame clones only, minus some. Of roughly 410,000 clones listed, 83% are singletons. The specimen comprised peripheral blood, sampled in a trial of Ad26.COV2.S vaccine versus placebo. This receptor was identified in a person aged 18-60 years who received the Ad26.COV2.S COVID-19 vaccine or a placebo. The chain combines TRBV4-3 with TRBJ2-7; 7 nucleotides align to TRBD2. CDR3 DNA: TGCGCCAGCAGCCAACGAACGGGAGGCGACTACGAGCAGTACTTC. It codes for CASSQRTGGDYEQYF.